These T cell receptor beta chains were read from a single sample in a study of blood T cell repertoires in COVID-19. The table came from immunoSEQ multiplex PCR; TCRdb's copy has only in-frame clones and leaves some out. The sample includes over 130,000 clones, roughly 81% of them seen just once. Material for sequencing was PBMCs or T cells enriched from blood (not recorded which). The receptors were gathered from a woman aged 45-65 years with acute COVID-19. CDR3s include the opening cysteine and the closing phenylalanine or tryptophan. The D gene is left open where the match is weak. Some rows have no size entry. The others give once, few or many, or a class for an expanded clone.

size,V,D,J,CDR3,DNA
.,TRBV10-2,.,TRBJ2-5,CASSGGGVWETQYF,TGCGCCAGCTCCGGAGGGGGGGTTTGGGAGACCCAGTACTTC
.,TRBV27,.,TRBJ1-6,CASSPAPGPFYNSPLHF,TGTGCCAGCAGTCCGGCGCCAGGCCCCTTTTATAATTCACCCCTCCACTTT
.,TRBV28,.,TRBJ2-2,CASSLGSHRELFF,TGTGCCAGCAGTTTGGGGAGTCACCGGGAGCTGTTTTTT
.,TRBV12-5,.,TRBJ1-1,CASGLQGNTEAFF,TGTGCTAGTGGTTTGCAGGGGAACACTGAAGCTTTCTTT
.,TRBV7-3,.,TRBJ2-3,CASSEGTSTDTQYF,TGTGCCAGCAGCGAGGGAACTTCCACAGATACGCAGTATTTT
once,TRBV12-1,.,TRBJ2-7,CASSPRGPHHNEQYF,TGTGCCAGCAGCCCCAGGGGGCCTCACCACAACGAGCAGTACTTC
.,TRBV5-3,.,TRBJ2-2,CARSLVGDKNTGELFF,TGTGCCAGAAGCTTGGTGGGGGACAAGAACACCGGGGAGCTGTTTTTT
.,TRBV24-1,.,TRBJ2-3,CATSKRTTSTDTQYF,TGTGCCACCAGTAAGCGGACGACTAGCACAGATACGCAGTATTTT
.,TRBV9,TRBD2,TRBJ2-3,CASSVAGGRLTDTQYF,TGTGCCAGCAGCGTAGCCGGCGGGAGGCTGACAGATACGCAGTATTTT
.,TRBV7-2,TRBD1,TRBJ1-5,CASSLAPGGKSQPQHF,TGTGCCAGCAGCTTAGCGCCAGGGGGTAAAAGTCAGCCCCAGCATTTT
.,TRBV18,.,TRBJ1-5,CASSPQQGVQPQHF,TGTGCCAGCTCACCACAGCAGGGCGTTCAGCCCCAGCATTTT
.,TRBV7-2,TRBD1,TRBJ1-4,CASSLNPGQAEKLFF,TGTGCCAGCAGCCTCAATCCGGGACAGGCAGAAAAACTGTTTTTT
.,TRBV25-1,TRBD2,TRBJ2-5,CASSVGLAGWETQYF,TGTGCCAGCAGTGTCGGACTAGCGGGATGGGAGACCCAGTACTTC
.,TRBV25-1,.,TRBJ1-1,CASSGGTYTEAFF,TGTGCCAGCAGTGGGGGGACTTACACTGAAGCTTTCTTT
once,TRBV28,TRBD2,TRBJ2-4,CASNEDSQISGGAKNIQYF,TGTGCCAGCAACGAGGACAGCCAAATATCGGGAGGGGCCAAAAACATTCAGTACTTC
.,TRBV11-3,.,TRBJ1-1,CASSLGTRTEAFF,TGTGCCAGCAGCCTCGGGACTAGGACTGAAGCTTTCTTT
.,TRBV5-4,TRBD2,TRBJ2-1,CASSFVAGDHNEQFF,TGTGCCAGCAGCTTTGTGGCGGGAGACCACAATGAGCAGTTCTTC
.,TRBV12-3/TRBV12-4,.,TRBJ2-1,CASKADPGEQFF,TGTGCCAGCAAGGCCGACCCGGGTGAGCAGTTCTTC
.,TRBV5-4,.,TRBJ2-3,CASSPRVPTSTDTQYF,TGTGCCAGCAGCCCCAGGGTGCCCACTAGCACAGATACGCAGTATTTT
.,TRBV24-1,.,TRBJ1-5,CATSDWDTEANQPQHF,TGTGCCACCAGTGATTGGGACACTGAGGCCAATCAGCCCCAGCATTTT
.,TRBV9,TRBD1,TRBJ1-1,CASSVDGQGITEAFF,TGTGCCAGCAGCGTAGATGGACAGGGGATCACTGAAGCTTTCTTT
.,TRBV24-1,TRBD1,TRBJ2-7,CATSEYTVDRGDYEQYF,TGTGCCACCAGTGAATATACCGTCGACAGGGGGGACTACGAGCAGTACTTC
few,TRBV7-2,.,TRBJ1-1,CASSVNRETEAFF,TGTGCCAGCAGCGTCAACAGGGAGACTGAAGCTTTCTTT
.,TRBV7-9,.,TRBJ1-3,CASSFDTRSGNTIYF,TGTGCCAGCAGCTTCGACACGCGCTCTGGAAACACCATATATTTT
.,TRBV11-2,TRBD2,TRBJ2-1,CASSPGTRNDEQFF,TGTGCCAGCAGCCCCGGGACTAGGAATGATGAGCAGTTCTTC
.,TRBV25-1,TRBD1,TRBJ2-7,CARRTGTASSYEQYF,TGTGCCAGGAGAACCGGGACAGCAAGCTCCTACGAGCAGTACTTC
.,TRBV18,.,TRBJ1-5,CASSPQREKPQHF,TGTGCCAGCTCACCACAGAGGGAGAAGCCCCAGCATTTT